The rows below give T cell receptor beta chains drawn from one sample of a study of beta chain features in type 1 diabetes. Sequencing used immunoSEQ multiplex PCR; TCRdb keeps in-frame clones, though not all of them. The sample contains about 640,000 clones, around 12% of which appear only once. The sample consisted of naive CD4+ T cells from blood. The receptors shown here come from a man younger than 40 with type 1 diabetes. CDR3s include the opening cysteine and the closing phenylalanine or tryptophan. The D gene is left open where the match is weak. A clone size is listed for some rows: how often the clone was seen (once, few, many), or a class if it is expanded.

CDR3 length | J gene | D gene | clone size | V gene | CDR3 DNA | CDR3 protein
13 | TRBJ2-5 | . | . | TRBV7-9 | TGTGCCAGCAGACCGGGAACCCAAGAGACCCAGTACTTC | CASRPGTQETQYF
15 | TRBJ2-3 | TRBD1 | . | TRBV5-1 | TGCGCCAGCAGCTACCCGGGACAGAGCACAGATACGCAGTATTTT | CASSYPGQSTDTQYF
13 | TRBJ2-7 | . | few | TRBV7-2 | TGTGCCAGCAGCTTAGCGAGGGCTGGTGGGCAGTACTTC | CASSLARAGGQYF
15 | TRBJ1-2 | TRBD1 | . | TRBV6-6 | TGTGCCACCACTGGGACAGGGACCGCCGGGAGAGGCTACACCTTC | CATTGTGTAGRGYTF
13 | TRBJ2-5 | . | . | TRBV30 | TGTGCCTGGAGTGTTGGTGTACAAGAGACCCAGTACTTC | CAWSVGVQETQYF
16 | TRBJ2-1 | TRBD2 | . | TRBV4-2 | TGTGCCAGCAGCCGGACGACTAGCGGGGGTTACAATGAGCAGTTCTTC | CASSRTTSGGYNEQFF
12 | TRBJ1-6 | . | . | TRBV4-3 | TGCGCCAGCAGCCATCCCCAGGGAGCCCTCCACTTT | CASSHPQGALHF
10 | TRBJ2-7 | . | . | TRBV20-1 | TGCAGTGCTAGATCCTACGAGCAGTACTTC | CSARSYEQYF
14 | TRBJ2-1 | . | . | TRBV29-1 | TGCAGCGTTGAACCTCCGGGGCCCAGCCGGGAGCAGTTCTTC | CSVEPPGPSREQFF
16 | TRBJ2-1 | . | few | TRBV9 | TGTGCCAGCAGCGTAGGGGTGCTAGGGGGTTCCGATGAGCAGTTCTTC | CASSVGVLGGSDEQFF
16 | TRBJ2-5 | TRBD1 | once | TRBV5-1 | TGCGCCAGCAGCCCCCAACCAGGGGGCGCACAAGAGACCCAGTACTTC | CASSPQPGGAQETQYF
14 | TRBJ2-7 | TRBD2 | . | TRBV6-5 | TGTGCCAGCAGTCTAGCGGTAAGCTCCTACGAGCAGTACTTC | CASSLAVSSYEQYF
13 | TRBJ2-5 | TRBD1 | . | TRBV2 | TGTGCCAGCAGCGACAGGGGTGGAGAGACCCAGTACTTC | CASSDRGGETQYF
15 | TRBJ1-6 | . | . | TRBV30 | TGTGCCTGGATTACAGGGAGCTCCTATAATTCACCCCTCCACTTT | CAWITGSSYNSPLHF
15 | TRBJ2-3 | TRBD1 | . | TRBV7-9 | TGTGCCAGCAGCTTTGAGACAGGGGTCTTAGATACGCAGTATTTT | CASSFETGVLDTQYF
15 | TRBJ1-1 | TRBD1 | . | TRBV7-2 | TGTGCCAGCAGCTCACGACAGGGGCAGAACACTGAAGCTTTCTTT | CASSSRQGQNTEAFF
14 | TRBJ2-5 | . | few | TRBV7-2 | TGTGCCAGCAGGAGGGGCGGGCCGCAAGAGACCCAGTACTTC | CASRRGGPQETQYF
14 | TRBJ1-2 | . | . | TRBV10-3 | TGTGCCATCAGTCCGGACCTATCTGACTATGGCTACACCTTC | CAISPDLSDYGYTF
15 | TRBJ2-6 | TRBD1 | . | TRBV9 | TGTGCCAGCAGCGCGGGACAGGGTAGGGCCAACGTCCTGACTTTC | CASSAGQGRANVLTF
15 | TRBJ2-1 | . | few | TRBV9 | TGTGCCAGCAGCGGGTCGGGTTTCTTCTACAATGAGCAGTTCTTC | CASSGSGFFYNEQFF
11 | TRBJ2-7 | . | few | TRBV20-1 | TGCAGTGCTATCCAGGGGTACGAGCAGTACTTC | CSAIQGYEQYF
15 | TRBJ2-1 | TRBD2 | . | TRBV2 | TGTGCCAGCAGTGGAACTAGCGGGGTATACAATGAGCAGTTCTTC | CASSGTSGVYNEQFF
15 | TRBJ1-5 | . | . | TRBV6-1 | TGTGCCATTTGGGAAACAGGAGAAATGGAAAAGGCCCAGCATTTT | CAIWETGEMEKAQHF
14 | TRBJ1-6 | . | . | TRBV4-2 | TGTGCCAGCAGCCAGTGGTCAGGGAATTCACCCCTCCACTTT | CASSQWSGNSPLHF
14 | TRBJ2-1 | TRBD1 | . | TRBV7-2 | TGTGCCAGCAGCTCGGGACAGGGGATGAATGAGCAGTTCTTC | CASSSGQGMNEQFF
13 | TRBJ1-1 | TRBD1 | . | TRBV9 | TGTGCCAGCAGGGACCTGACAGGGACTGAAGCTTTCTTT | CASRDLTGTEAFF
11 | TRBJ1-2 | . | . | TRBV19 | TGTGCCAGTAGGCTGACAGAAGGCTACACCTTC | CASRLTEGYTF
17 | TRBJ1-6 | TRBD1 | few | TRBV5-1 | TGCGCCAGCAGCTTGGCCCGGGACAGGGCGACGAATTCACCCCTCCACTTT | CASSLARDRATNSPLHF
14 | TRBJ2-7 | TRBD1 | . | TRBV29-1 | TGCAGCGTTAAAAGGACAGGGAGCTCCTACGAGCAGTACTTC | CSVKRTGSSYEQYF
14 | TRBJ2-7 | . | . | TRBV18 | TGTGCCAGCTCACGTGACGGCCCATTTCAGGAGCAGTACTTC | CASSRDGPFQEQYF
14 | TRBJ2-1 | TRBD2 | . | TRBV7-2 | TGTGCCAGCAGGGCGGGGGGCTCCTACAATGAGCAGTTCTTC | CASRAGGSYNEQFF
16 | TRBJ2-3 | TRBD2 | . | TRBV6-6 | TGTGCCAGCAGTTACCGGTCCAGCGGGGGGGCGGATACGCAGTATTTT | CASSYRSSGGADTQYF
13 | TRBJ2-5 | . | . | TRBV29-1 | TGCAGCGTTGAGGTCCAGGGTAAAGAGACCCAGTACTTC | CSVEVQGKETQYF
13 | TRBJ1-2 | . | . | TRBV6-1 | TGTGCCAGCAGTAGGGACACGAACTATGGCTACACCTTC | CASSRDTNYGYTF